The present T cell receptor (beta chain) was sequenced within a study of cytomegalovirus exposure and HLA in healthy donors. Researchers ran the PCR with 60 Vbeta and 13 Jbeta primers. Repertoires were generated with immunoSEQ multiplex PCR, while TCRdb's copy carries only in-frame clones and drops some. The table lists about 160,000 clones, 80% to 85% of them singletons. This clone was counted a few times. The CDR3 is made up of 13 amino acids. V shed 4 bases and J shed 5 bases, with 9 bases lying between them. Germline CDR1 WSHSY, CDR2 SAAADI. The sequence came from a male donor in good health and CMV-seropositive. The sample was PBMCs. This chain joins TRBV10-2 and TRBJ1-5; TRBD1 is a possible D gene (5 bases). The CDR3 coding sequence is TGCGCCAGCAGTGGAGGGACTGATCAGCCCCAGCATTTT. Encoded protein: CASSGGTDQPQHF.